These 13 T cell receptor beta chains share one sample of origin, sequenced in a study of cytomegalovirus exposure and HLA in healthy donors. Clones were read by immunoSEQ multiplex PCR, and TCRdb kept only the in-frame ones, dropping some. Of about 160,000 clones in the sample, 96% are singletons; the top ten hold approximately 0.97%. Material: PBMCs. These receptor sequences come from a woman younger than 30 in good health and CMV-seronegative.

This clone was counted a single time. The chain joins TRBV20-1 to TRBJ1-2, with D perhaps TRBD1 (5 bases). Germline V lookup: CDR1 DFQATT, CDR2 SNEGSKA (reference sequence). CDR3 length: 11 residues. The CDR3 loop is CSPGRQYGYTF. The CDR3 nucleotides read TGCTCTCCAGGGCGGCAATATGGCTACACCTTC.

The chain joins TRBV7-6 to TRBJ1-1; 7 nucleotides agree with TRBD1. Looked up from germline, CDR1 is SGHVS and CDR2 is FNYEAQ. The ends lost 5 bases at V and 2 bases at J; junction bases unmatched: 5. The CDR3 runs 14 residues. The CDR3 DNA reads as TGTGCCAGCAGCGCCGACAGGGCTAACACTGAAGCTTTCTTT. Amino acids: CASSADRANTEAFF.

The chain combines TRBV5-1 with TRBJ1-2, with TRBD1 matching over 10 bases. Germline V gene data show CDR1 as SGHRS and CDR2 as YFSETQ. The length of the CDR3 is 15 residues. The V segment lost 0 bases and the J segment 8 bases; nucleotides outside the gene matches: 7. The CDR3 bases are TGCGCCAGCAGCTTGGAAGGGACAGGGGAACGAGGCTACACCTTC. As protein: CASSLEGTGERGYTF.

The genes are TRBV5-1 and TRBJ1-2, with a weak D call TRBD1 (5 bases). CDR3 size: 14 residues. V lost 2 bases to trimming and J lost 2 bases, with 10 bases between them. Germline CDR1 SGHRS, CDR2 YFSETQ. The CDR3 nucleotides read TGCGCCAGCAGCTTCGGGGGTGGAAACTATGGCTACACCTTC. Its protein product is CASSFGGGNYGYTF. Full variable domain (missing parts from reference TRBV5-1 and TRBJ1-2): KAGVTQTPRYLIKTRGQQVTLSCSPISGHRSVSWYQQTPGQGLQFLFEYFSETQRNKGNFPGRFSGRQFSNSRSEMNVSTLELGDSALYLCASSFGGGNYGYTFGSGTRLTVV.

The rearrangement links TRBV6-5 to TRBJ2-7, with 7 positions matching TRBD1. The germline CDR1 and CDR2 sequences are MNHEY and SVGAGI. Trimming removed 3 bases from V and 3 bases from J; junction bases left unmatched: 8. The CDR3 covers 15 residues. The CDR3 spells CASSYYRGVDYEQYF. DNA of the CDR3: TGTGCCAGCAGTTATTACAGGGGAGTGGACTACGAGCAGTACTTC.

The V call is TRBV6-6, the J call TRBJ1-2; 12 bases align to TRBD1. The CDR3 length is 16 residues. Germline values: CDR1 MNHNY, CDR2 SVGAGI (reference sequence). V was clipped by 6 bases and J by 4 bases; unmatched bases: 9. CDR3 sequence: CASRPETGQGAYGYTF. The CDR3 DNA follows: TGTGCCAGCAGACCAGAGACGGGACAGGGGGCCTATGGCTACACCTTC.

The chain has TRBV9 and TRBJ2-3; no firm D call. The germline V and J ends were trimmed by 0 bases and 7 bases, with 6 bases remaining between them. The V gene's germline CDR1 is SGDLS and CDR2 YYNGEE. The CDR3 has 12 amino acids. DNA of the CDR3: TGTGCCAGCAGCGTAGGTCCAAATACGCAGTATTTT. Its translation is CASSVGPNTQYF.

This clone was counted once. The V call is TRBV6-1, the J call TRBJ1-6, with TRBD1 matching 10 bases. From germline, CDR1 is MNHNS and CDR2 SASEGT. This CDR3 spans 16 amino acids. V shed 3 bases and J 6 bases; nucleotides not matched to a gene: 5. For the CDR3, the DNA is TGTGCCAGCAGTGAGGGAGGGGACAGGGGTAATTCACCCCTCCACTTT. Residues: CASSEGGDRGNSPLHF.

The rearrangement links TRBV30 to TRBJ1-2, with 8 bases lining up with TRBD1. CDR3 length: 17 residues. V trimming: 2 bases; J trimming: 4 bases; junction bases outside the gene matches: 15. The germline gives CDR1 GTSNPN, CDR2 SVGIG (reference sequence). CDR3 amino acids: CAWSPPLPGQVRYGYTF. The CDR3 region has the DNA TGTGCCTGGAGTCCTCCTCTGCCGGGACAGGTGCGCTATGGCTACACCTTC. The full variable domain, with the rest looked up from reference TRBV30 and TRBJ1-2, is SQTIHQWPATLVQPVGSPLSLECTVEGTSNPNLYWYRQAAGRGLQLLFYSVGIGQISSEVPQNLSASRPQDRQFILSSKKLLLSDSGFYLCAWSPPLPGQVRYGYTFGSGTRLTVV.

This clone was recorded only once. This chain uses TRBV10-1 with TRBJ1-2; no definite D call. From germline, CDR1 is WNHNN and CDR2 SYGVQD (reference sequence). The CDR3 totals 13 residues. V was clipped by 6 bases and J by 6 bases, with 14 bases between them. CDR3 DNA sequence: TGCGCCAGCAGCCGGTCGTTCCCGGATGGCTACACCTTC. Its protein product is CASSRSFPDGYTF.

The CDR3 spells CASSEYGLTGEYGYTF. The CDR3 bases are TGTGCCAGCAGTGAATATGGGTTGACAGGAGAGTATGGCTACACCTTC. V is TRBV25-1 and J is TRBJ1-2; the D gene is possibly TRBD1 (6 bases). V dropped 0 bases and J dropped 5 bases, with 16 bases sitting between them. This CDR3 spans 16 amino acids. Looked up from germline, CDR1 is MGHDK and CDR2 is SYGVNS.

This chain joins TRBV30 and TRBJ1-5; the match to TRBD1 covers 8 bases. In germline, CDR1 is GTSNPN, CDR2 SVGIG (reference sequence). This CDR3 is 16 amino acids long. The J segment lost 3 bases and the V segment lost 4 bases, leaving 11 bases of the junction unmatched. The CDR3 region has the DNA TGTGCCTGGACCAACTCACAGGGGGTCGCCAATCAGCCCCAGCATTTT. Its protein product is CAWTNSQGVANQPQHF.

V is TRBV19 and J is TRBJ2-7, with TRBD1 matching over 9 bases. Germline loops: CDR1 LNHDA, CDR2 SQIVND (reference sequence). V lost 4 bases to trimming and J lost 3 bases; unmatched junction nucleotides: 4. This CDR3 region has 14 residues. CDR3 bases: TGTGCCAGTAGTAGGGGACAGGGTTTCTACGAGCAGTACTTC. Protein sequence: CASSRGQGFYEQYF.